These 22 T cell receptor beta chains share one sample of origin, sequenced in a study of T cell changes during pregnancy in multiple sclerosis. Sequencing was performed with immunoSEQ multiplex PCR; in TCRdb, only in-frame clones are kept and a portion is missing. The profile shows roughly 23,000 clones, less than 90% of them singletons. The sequenced sample was CD4+ T cells from peripheral blood mononuclear cells, obtained in the first trimester of pregnancy. The source is a female donor in good health, enrolled as a control in a pregnancy study.

This chain joins TRBV4-1 and TRBJ2-3, with 15 nucleotides matching TRBD2. With V trimmed by 1 base and J by 0 bases, 5 bases remained unmatched. Per the germline V gene, CDR1 is MGHRA and CDR2 is YSYEKL. The length of the CDR3 is 19 residues. This CDR3 is CASSQGGTSGGPSTDTQYF. CDR3 nucleotides: TGCGCCAGCAGCCAAGGGGGGACTAGCGGGGGGCCTAGCACAGATACGCAGTATTTT.

V is TRBV30 and J is TRBJ2-5; no clear D gene. The CDR3 extends over 12 amino acids. Per germline, CDR1 GTSNPN and CDR2 SVGIG (reference sequence). The V end lost 2 bases, the J end lost 4 bases, and 8 bases lay between the germline ends. The CDR3 here is CAWSPQAETQYF. CDR3 sequence (DNA): TGTGCCTGGAGTCCCCAGGCAGAGACCCAGTACTTC.

The chain is built from TRBV30 and TRBJ2-7, with a weak D call TRBD2 (5 bases). Germline V gives CDR1 GTSNPN, CDR2 SVGIG (reference sequence). Between the trimmed V and J ends, which lost 1 base and 1 base, there was a span of 11 bases. This CDR3 region has 14 residues. DNA of the CDR3: TGTGCCTGGAGTGGTGGGAGTCCTTCCTACGAGCAGTACTTC. This encodes CAWSGGSPSYEQYF.

This sequence joins TRBV11-3 and TRBJ2-1; 8 bases agree with TRBD1. The germline V gene encodes CDR1 SGHNT and CDR2 YENEEA. J gave up 12 bases and V 0 bases, and 4 bases lay outside the gene matches. The CDR3 covers 13 residues. The CDR3 loop is CASSLDQGAGQFF. Here the CDR3 DNA reads TGTGCCAGCAGCTTAGATCAGGGGGCGGGGCAGTTCTTC.

The DNA for the CDR3 is TGTGCCAGCAGTCGGACAGGGTTGAGCAATGAGCAGTTCTTC. Protein product: CASSRTGLSNEQFF. This chain joins TRBV6-5 and TRBJ2-1, with 8 nucleotides matching TRBD1. V trimming: 5 bases; J trimming: 6 bases; junction bases outside the gene matches: 6. From germline, CDR1 is MNHEY and CDR2 SVGAGI. The CDR3 is made up of 14 amino acids.

V usage is TRBV19 and J usage is TRBJ2-1; 8 nucleotides agree with TRBD1. J gave up 2 bases and V 1 base, and 7 bases lay outside the gene matches. CDR3 length equals 17 residues. Germline V gene sequence: CDR1 LNHDA, CDR2 SQIVND (reference sequence). CDR3 protein: CASSIGSPGQAYNEQFF. The DNA for the CDR3 is TGTGCCAGTAGTATAGGTTCCCCGGGACAGGCCTACAATGAGCAGTTCTTC.

The chain's CDR3 is CASSLGRFQGLAILPFF. CDR3 nucleotide sequence: TGTGCCAGCAGCTTAGGCCGTTTCCAGGGACTAGCGATATTGCCGTTCTTC. The chain recombines TRBV13 with TRBJ2-1; TRBD2 matches 10 bases. The J segment lost 15 bases and the V segment lost 0 bases, leaving 17 bases of the junction unmatched. The CDR3 contains 17 residues. Germline CDR1 PRHDT, CDR2 FYEKMQ (reference sequence). The full variable domain, in which reference TRBV13 and TRBJ2-1 provide the parts outside the CDR3, is AAGVIQSPRHLIKEKRETATLKCYPIPRHDTVYWYQQGPGQDPQFLISFYEKMQSDKGSIPDRFSAQQFSDYHSELNMSSLELGDSALYFCASSLGRFQGLAILPFFGPGTRLTVL.

By its share, this clone is medium-sized. Other DNA variants within this sample encode the same CDR3. The rearrangement joins TRBV5-4 to TRBJ1-1, with 10 bases aligning to TRBD1. Losses at the gene ends were 4 bases for V and 4 bases for J; bases not matched to a gene: 1. The germline gives CDR1 SGHNT, CDR2 YYREEE (reference sequence). The CDR3 length is 13 residues. The CDR3: CASSRTGGTEAFF. CDR3 nucleotides: TGTGCCAGCAGCCGGACAGGGGGCACTGAAGCTTTCTTT. Drawing the rest from reference TRBV5-4 and TRBJ1-1, the complete variable domain is ETGVTQSPTHLIKTRGQQVTLRCSSQSGHNTVSWYQQALGQGPQFIFQYYREEENGRGNFPPRFSGLQFPNYSSELNVNALELDDSALYLCASSRTGGTEAFFGQGTRLTVV.

The V and J genes are TRBV6-1 and TRBJ2-5; 10 bases align to TRBD2. This CDR3 is built from 15 residues. V lost 2 bases to trimming and J lost 3 bases; unmatched junction nucleotides: 3. Germline CDR1 reads MNHNS; CDR2 reads SASEGT. CDR3 loop: CASSELAGAEETQYF. CDR3 bases: TGTGCCAGCAGTGAACTAGCGGGGGCCGAAGAGACCCAGTACTTC.

With respect to this clone: One junction end disagrees with the germline gene, perhaps due to a read error. The chain has TRBV4-1 and TRBJ2-1; D gene unclear. The CDR3 totals 13 residues. Germline V CDR1 and CDR2: MGHRA, YSYEKL. The CDR3 sequence is CVSSQAWANEQFF. The CDR3 DNA reads as TGCGTCAGCAGCCAAGCCTGGGCGAATGAGCAGTTCTTC.

The chain is built from TRBV6-6 and TRBJ2-3; possibly TRBD2 for D (6 bases). V was shortened by 5 bases and J by 6 bases, with 15 bases between the two germline ends. The V gene's germline CDR1 is MNHNY and CDR2 SVGAGI (reference sequence). The CDR3 totals 14 residues. CDR3 nucleotides: TGTGCCAGCAGTCCCACCCCTAGCGCCGATACGCAGTATTTT. Translated: CASSPTPSADTQYF.

J is TRBJ2-7 and V is TRBV19, with D possibly being TRBD2 (6 bases). This CDR3 contains 11 residues. The ends were cut back, 5 bases at V and 10 bases at J, with 12 bases in the middle. Germline lookup yields CDR1 LNHDA and CDR2 SQIVND (reference sequence). CDR3 sequence reads: CASSPGGYQYF. Written as DNA, the CDR3 is TGTGCCAGTAGTCCTGGAGGGTACCAGTACTTC.

This chain connects TRBV7-6 to TRBJ2-6; TRBD2 matches at 11 bases. The germline gives CDR1 SGHVS, CDR2 FNYEAQ. The V gene end was trimmed by 3 bases and the J gene end by 0 bases; junction bases not matched to a gene: 4. The CDR3 contains 18 residues. CDR3 loop: CASSFSGGAVSGANVLTF. DNA of the CDR3: TGTGCCAGCAGCTTTAGCGGGGGGGCCGTCTCTGGGGCCAACGTCCTGACTTTC.

The V gene is TRBV19, the J gene TRBJ2-2; D might be TRBD2 (6 bases). The CDR3 consists of 13 residues. V was pared by 11 bases and J by 4 bases, with 14 bases between. Germline-derived CDR1 and CDR2 are LNHDA and SQIVND (reference sequence). The CDR3 DNA follows: TGTGCCGGGTCGGGAGACGGCACCGGGGAGCTGTTTTTT. Protein product: CAGSGDGTGELFF.

This clone came up once. The V and J genes are TRBV19 and TRBJ2-7; 10 nucleotides agree with TRBD2. Germline assignment: CDR1 LNHDA and CDR2 SQIVND (reference sequence). The CDR3 covers 16 residues. V was pared by 5 bases and J by 0 bases, with 7 bases of the junction left unmatched. CDR3 coding DNA: TGTGCCAGTAGTTCCGTAGCGGGAGGTGGCTCCTACGAGCAGTACTTC. Protein product: CASSSVAGGGSYEQYF.

The chain is built from TRBV2 and TRBJ2-6; possible D gene TRBD2, 5 bases. Germline V gives CDR1 SNHLY, CDR2 FYNNEI. With 3 bases removed from V and 4 bases from J, the gap between germline ends came to 16 bases. This CDR3 has 17 amino acids. The CDR3 DNA reads TGTGCCAGCAGTGATGGGCGGGCTGGGATAGGGGCCAACGTCCTGACTTTC. Translation gives CASSDGRAGIGANVLTF.

The chain has TRBV4-2 and TRBJ2-3, with 11 bases that match TRBD2. The CDR3 length is 18 residues. The germline V gene has CDR1 LGHNA and CDR2 YNFKEQ. V lost 4 bases, J lost 2 bases, and 11 bases stayed unmatched. The chain's CDR3 is CASSLGTSGTQYTDTQYF. The CDR3 nucleotides are TGTGCCAGCAGCCTCGGGACTAGCGGAACTCAATACACAGATACGCAGTATTTT.

V gene TRBV18 combines with J gene TRBJ1-2; 7 bases are shared with TRBD1. The CDR3 spans 15 residues. CDR1 is KGHSH, CDR2 LQKENI, per germline. Germline trimming cut 3 bases from V and 5 bases from J; bases unmatched to any gene: 9. CDR3 protein: CASSPSTGNQYGYTF. As DNA, the CDR3 is TGTGCCAGCTCACCCTCGACAGGGAATCAATATGGCTACACCTTC. Full variable domain (outside the CDR3, taken from reference TRBV18 and TRBJ1-2): NAGVMQNPRHLVRRRGQEARLRCSPMKGHSHVYWYRQLPEEGLKFMVYLQKENIIDESGMPKERFSAEFPKEGPSILRIQQVVRGDSAAYFCASSPSTGNQYGYTFGSGTRLTVV.

V and J are TRBV18 and TRBJ2-1; TRBD1 is a possible D gene (6 bases). V lost 0 bases and J lost 2, with 14 bases in between. This CDR3 is built from 17 residues. CDR1 is KGHSH and CDR2 is LQKENI in the germline V gene. The CDR3 loop reads CASSPPLTWGPYNEQFF. In nucleotides, the CDR3 is TGTGCCAGCTCACCACCCCTGACGTGGGGGCCCTACAATGAGCAGTTCTTC.

This clone is a singleton in its sample. This sequence joins TRBV7-3 and TRBJ2-1, with 13 bases identical to TRBD2. With 2 bases clipped from V and 1 base from J, the junction kept 2 bases outside the gene matches. The CDR3 is 17 residues long. Germline CDR1 reads SGHTA; CDR2 reads FQGTGA. This chain's CDR3 is CASSLAGLAGSYNEQFF. CDR3 bases: TGTGCCAGCAGCTTAGCGGGACTAGCGGGATCCTACAATGAGCAGTTCTTC. Using reference TRBV7-3 and TRBJ2-1 for the parts outside the CDR3, the full variable domain is GAGVSQTPSNKVTEKGKYVELRCDPISGHTALYWYRQSLGQGPEFLIYFQGTGAADDSGLPNDRFFAVRPEGSVSTLKIQRTERGDSAVYLCASSLAGLAGSYNEQFFGPGTRLTVL.

J is TRBJ2-7 and V is TRBV28; weak D call: TRBD2 (5 bases). CDR1 is MDHEN and CDR2 is SYDVKM in the germline V gene. This CDR3 is 14 amino acids long. V dropped 2 bases and J dropped 3 bases, with 11 bases sitting between them. The CDR3: CASSLARGNYEQYF. In DNA form, the CDR3 reads TGTGCCAGCAGTTTAGCCCGGGGAAACTACGAGCAGTACTTC.

This clone was seen a few times. V is TRBV13 and J is TRBJ2-7; 8 bases are a match to TRBD2. This CDR3 has 16 residues. V lost 5 bases, J lost 3 bases, and 12 bases stayed unmatched. Per germline, CDR1 PRHDT and CDR2 FYEKMQ (reference sequence). CDR3 sequence reads: CASSAYRAGGYYEQYF. CDR3 in DNA: TGTGCCAGCAGCGCATATAGGGCGGGGGGCTACTACGAGCAGTACTTC.